Listed here are 27 T cell receptor beta chains from one sample, sequenced in a study of T cell changes during pregnancy in multiple sclerosis (dated by TCRdb to the late 2010s). Receptors were amplified or captured by the immunoSEQ multiplex PCR assay. Imported from immuneACCESS, the table was reduced by TCRdb to in-frame sequences with V and J called. These copies leave out some clones; in studies compared against another copy, an unresolved V gene accounts for under half, and the cause of the remainder is not known. For this sample the table gives approximately 60,000 clones, of which over 80% were detected only once. Approximately 3% of the sample comes from the top ten. The material sequenced was peripheral blood, taken in the second trimester of pregnancy. The receptor source for this set is a female donor in good health, enrolled as a control in a pregnancy study.

The V and J genes are TRBV29-1 and TRBJ2-7; possibly TRBD2 for D (5 bases). CDR3 size: 15 residues. Germline V gene lookup returns CDR1 SQVTM and CDR2 ANQGSEA. Trimming removed 0 bases at V and 5 bases at J, with 17 bases between. CDR3 coding DNA: TGCAGCGTTGAAGATCCTTGGAATCTCGGGGACGAGCAGTACTTC. Its protein is CSVEDPWNLGDEQYF.

This clone occurred once. V and J are TRBV19 and TRBJ2-2, with D possibly matching TRBD2 (6 bases). The germline V and J ends were trimmed by 2 bases and 3 bases, with 10 bases remaining between them. Germline values: CDR1 LNHDA, CDR2 SQIVND (reference sequence). The CDR3 is 15 amino acids. The CDR3: CASSITSRDTGELFF. The CDR3 DNA sequence: TGTGCCAGTAGTATAACTAGCAGAGACACCGGGGAGCTGTTTTTT.

This clone was detected a few times. The CDR3 DNA sequence: TGTGCCAGTAGTATAGGACCTAGCCGCTACACAGATACGCAGTATTTT. Translated: CASSIGPSRYTDTQYF. V gene TRBV19 combines with J gene TRBJ2-3; the D gene is possibly TRBD2 (5 bases). The CDR3 covers 16 residues. The V end was cut by 1 base, the J end by 2 bases, with 13 bases between. Germline lookup yields CDR1 LNHDA and CDR2 SQIVND (reference sequence).

The gene calls are TRBV11-2 and TRBJ1-4; D possibly corresponds to TRBD1 (5 bases). Germline values: CDR1 SGHAT, CDR2 FQNNGV. The V end was cut by 2 bases, the J end by 2 bases, with 15 bases between. The CDR3 covers 17 residues. DNA for the CDR3: TGTGCCAGCAGCTTAACCGGGCCTCGGGGGACTAATGAAAAACTGTTTTTT. This gives the protein CASSLTGPRGTNEKLFF.

The chain recombines TRBV6-5 with TRBJ1-4; D may be TRBD1 (5 bases). The V end lost 2 bases, the J end lost 4 bases, and 8 bases lay between the germline ends. The V gene's germline CDR1 is MNHEY and CDR2 SVGAGI. The CDR3 has 14 amino acids. The CDR3 DNA is TGTGCCAGCAGTTACGGGAGGGGTAATGAAAAACTGTTTTTT. Amino acids: CASSYGRGNEKLFF.

This sequence joins TRBV10-2 and TRBJ1-5; D is perhaps TRBD1 (5 bases). This CDR3 has 13 residues. The germline gives CDR1 WSHSY, CDR2 SAAADI. V lost 3 bases and J lost 8, with 11 bases in between. The DNA for the CDR3 is TGCGCCAGCAGTGACCGGGGGAGGGAGCCCCAGCATTTT. It translates to CASSDRGREPQHF.

This chain uses TRBV2 with TRBJ2-3; TRBD1 might be the D (7 bases). There are 16 residues in the CDR3. Trimming shortened V by 2 bases and J by 2 bases, and 14 bases separated the two germline ends. Germline V lookup: CDR1 SNHLY, CDR2 FYNNEI. The CDR3 sequence is CASSEQGGSLTDTQYF. In DNA, the CDR3 is TGTGCCAGCAGTGAACAGGGGGGTTCCCTCACAGATACGCAGTATTTT.

The gene calls are TRBV6-1 and TRBJ1-6, with a possible D match to TRBD1 (5 bases). V lost 2 bases to trimming and J lost 9 bases, with 17 bases between them. CDR1 and CDR2 from the germline V gene are MNHNS and SASEGT. This CDR3 is 16 amino acids long. The CDR3 region is CASSERSRWGSSPLHF. Written as DNA, the CDR3 is TGTGCCAGCAGTGAAAGGTCCCGTTGGGGCAGTTCACCCCTCCACTTT.

This chain connects TRBV28 to TRBJ1-3; 10 bases map to TRBD1. CDR1 and CDR2 (germline): MDHEN, SYDVKM. The CDR3 contains 16 residues. The V gene end was trimmed by 8 bases and the J gene end by 1 base; junction bases not matched to a gene: 8. In DNA form, the CDR3 reads TGTGCCAGCTGGTCCCCGGGACAGGGGTCTGGAAACACCATATATTTT. Its translation: CASWSPGQGSGNTIYF.

This chain connects TRBV28 to TRBJ2-7; D possibly corresponds to TRBD2 (6 bases). This CDR3 spans 14 amino acids. CDR1 is MDHEN, CDR2 SYDVKM, per germline. V lost 1 base, J lost 1 base, and 8 bases lay in between. CDR3 loop: CASSLFRGSYEQYF. The DNA for the CDR3 is TGTGCCAGCAGTTTATTTCGGGGGTCCTACGAGCAGTACTTC.

This sequence joins TRBV7-9 and TRBJ2-1; TRBD2 aligns across 7 bases. This CDR3 region has 13 residues. V lost 8 bases, J lost 6 bases, and 7 bases stayed unmatched. Per germline, CDR1 SEHNR and CDR2 FQNEAQ (reference sequence). CDR3 amino acids: CASVVAGGNEQFF. The CDR3 bases are TGTGCCAGCGTGGTAGCGGGCGGCAATGAGCAGTTCTTC.

The V and J genes are TRBV30 and TRBJ1-1; weak D call: TRBD1 (6 bases). V shed 0 bases and J shed 5 bases, with 13 bases lying between them. CDR1 is GTSNPN and CDR2 is SVGIG in the germline V gene (reference sequence). This CDR3 region has 14 residues. CDR3 sequence (DNA): TGTGCCTGGAGTGTACCCACAGGGCGTACTGAAGCTTTCTTT. Its translation is CAWSVPTGRTEAFF.

The gene calls are TRBV30 and TRBJ2-1; a weak D match, TRBD1 (6 bases). This CDR3 is built from 14 residues. CDR1 is GTSNPN, CDR2 SVGIG, per germline (reference sequence). The V and J ends lost 0 bases and 7 bases respectively, with 13 bases between them. The CDR3 loop is CAWSVRGGDNEQFF. As DNA, the CDR3 is TGTGCCTGGAGTGTAAGAGGGGGAGATAATGAGCAGTTCTTC.

The J gene is TRBJ2-3, the V gene TRBV7-3; D is perhaps TRBD1 (5 bases). The germline V gene encodes CDR1 SGHTA and CDR2 FQGTGA. This CDR3 region has 15 residues. V dropped 5 bases and J dropped 0 bases, with 12 bases sitting between them. CDR3 sequence: CASSPSGASTDTQYF. The CDR3 DNA sequence: TGTGCCAGCAGCCCGTCTGGGGCTAGCACAGATACGCAGTATTTT.

The V call is TRBV7-3, the J call TRBJ2-1, with 7 bases lining up with TRBD2. The CDR3 is 16 amino acids. Germline V gene sequence: CDR1 SGHTA, CDR2 FQGTGA. The ends lost 6 bases at V and 1 base at J; junction bases unmatched: 9. The CDR3 protein is CASSRSGTTSYNEQFF. For the CDR3, the DNA is TGTGCCAGCAGTCGCTCCGGGACTACTTCCTACAATGAGCAGTTCTTC.

The genes are TRBV7-2 and TRBJ2-7; 9 bases fit TRBD2. The germline CDR1 and CDR2 sequences are SGHTA and FQGNSA. CDR3 length: 15 amino acids. The ends lost 2 bases at V and 6 bases at J; junction bases unmatched: 8. CDR3 nucleotides: TGTGCCAGCAGCTTATCGGCGGGGGGGAGAGTCGAGCAGTACTTC. It codes for CASSLSAGGRVEQYF.

V usage is TRBV30 and J usage is TRBJ2-2; no reliable D call. Germline assignment: CDR1 GTSNPN and CDR2 SVGIG (reference sequence). Deletions cut 4 bases from V and 3 bases from J, with 12 bases between. This CDR3 is 14 amino acids long. In DNA form, the CDR3 reads TGTGCCTGGATTCGTCCAGGATACACCGGGGAGCTGTTTTTT. This gives the protein CAWIRPGYTGELFF. Variable domain in full (rest from reference TRBV30 and TRBJ2-2): SQTIHQWPATLVQPVGSPLSLECTVEGTSNPNLYWYRQAAGRGLQLLFYSVGIGQISSEVPQNLSASRPQDRQFILSSKKLLLSDSGFYLCAWIRPGYTGELFFGEGSRLTVL.

The gene calls are TRBV2 and TRBJ1-5; the D gene is possibly TRBD1 (6 bases). The CDR3 sequence is 11 residues long. Looked up from germline, CDR1 is SNHLY and CDR2 is FYNNEI. Trimming removed 11 bases from V and 7 bases from J, with 12 bases in between. This CDR3 reads CAPRGGQPQHF. CDR3 DNA: TGTGCCCCCAGGGGCGGCCAGCCCCAGCATTTT.

V gene TRBV30 combines with J gene TRBJ1-2; 8 nucleotides agree with TRBD1. This CDR3 has 13 residues. V gave up 0 bases and J gave up 6 bases; unmatched junction bases: 3. Looked up from germline, CDR1 is GTSNPN and CDR2 is SVGIG (reference sequence). The CDR3 region is CAWSVGQGDGYTF. CDR3 in DNA: TGTGCCTGGAGTGTCGGACAGGGAGATGGCTACACCTTC.

The chain couples TRBV28 to TRBJ1-4, with D unclear. This CDR3 comprises 12 residues. With 8 bases removed from V and 10 bases from J, the gap between germline ends came to 14 bases. Germline CDR1 MDHEN, CDR2 SYDVKM. The CDR3 region has the DNA TGTGCCAGCGGTCTTCGGAGCCGAAAACTGTTTTTT. As protein: CASGLRSRKLFF.

J is TRBJ2-2 and V is TRBV7-9; possible D gene TRBD2, 5 bases. Looked up from germline, CDR1 is SEHNR and CDR2 is FQNEAQ (reference sequence). Trimming pared 5 bases from V and 4 bases from J, leaving 14 bases between. The CDR3 consists of 15 residues. The DNA for the CDR3 is TGTGCCAGCAGCCAAGGAGGTTCGGCCACCGGGGAGCTGTTTTTT. It translates to CASSQGGSATGELFF.

The chain is built from TRBV27 and TRBJ2-5; TRBD1 aligns across 10 bases. There are 13 residues in the CDR3. Germline CDR1 and CDR2: MNHEY and SMNVEV (reference sequence). With 5 bases clipped from V and 7 bases from J, the junction kept 4 bases outside the gene matches. CDR3 coding DNA: TGTGCCAGCAGTCGGACAGGGGGAACGACCCAGTACTTC. This translates into CASSRTGGTTQYF.

The J gene is TRBJ2-3, the V gene TRBV28, with 8 bases that match TRBD1. V trimming: 8 bases; J trimming: 2 bases; junction bases outside the gene matches: 15. The CDR3 has 17 amino acids. The germline V gene encodes CDR1 MDHEN and CDR2 SYDVKM. CDR3 DNA sequence: TGTGCCAGCCCCCCATCCGGGACAGGTTTAGCCACAGATACGCAGTATTTT. It is translated as CASPPSGTGLATDTQYF.

This rearrangement joins TRBV7-9 to TRBJ2-7; 8 bases agree with TRBD1. The CDR3 contains 13 residues. After removal of 3 bases from V and 4 bases from J, the junction contained 2 bases not matched to a gene. CDR1 and CDR2 from the germline V gene are SEHNR and FQNEAQ (reference sequence). CDR3 coding DNA: TGTGCCAGCAGCTTCGGGACAGGTTACGAGCAGTACTTC. Encoded protein: CASSFGTGYEQYF.

At least ten counts were recorded for this clone. The chain employs TRBV15 and TRBJ2-5, with D possibly matching TRBD2 (6 bases). The CDR3 loop spans 15 amino acids. V lost 0 bases to trimming and J lost 5 bases, with 13 bases between them. Looked up from germline, CDR1 is LNHNV and CDR2 is YYDKDF (reference sequence). The CDR3 DNA follows: TGTGCCACCAGCAGAGACCGGCGGGGTTCGGAGACCCAGTACTTC. As protein: CATSRDRRGSETQYF. The full variable domain, with the rest looked up from reference TRBV15 and TRBJ2-5, is DAMVIQNPRYQVTQFGKPVTLSCSQTLNHNVMYWYQQKSSQAPKLLFHYYDKDFNNEADTPDNFQSRRPNTSFCFLDIRSPGLGDTAMYLCATSRDRRGSETQYFGPGTRLLVL.

The gene calls are TRBV5-6 and TRBJ2-5, with D possibly being TRBD1 (6 bases). TRBJ2-7 matches the DNA end more closely, so the J call is doubtful. Germline lookup yields CDR1 SGHDT and CDR2 YYEEEE. The CDR3 is made up of 12 amino acids. The DNA of the CDR3 is TGTGCCAGCAGACGCAGGGGATACGAGCAGTACTTC. It encodes CASRRRGYEQYF.

J is TRBJ1-4 and V is TRBV4-1; 8 bases are shared with TRBD1. J was trimmed by 6 bases and V by 4 bases; bases with no gene match: 10. This CDR3 is 16 amino acids long. The germline V gene encodes CDR1 MGHRA and CDR2 YSYEKL. The CDR3 sequence is CASSRTQGAVDEKLFF. CDR3 DNA sequence: TGCGCCAGCAGCCGGACCCAGGGGGCCGTGGATGAAAAACTGTTTTTT.